The clone carrying this TCR beta chain was seen repeatedly, ten times or more. The CDR3 sequence is 14 residues long. Germline-derived CDR1 and CDR2 are SGHTA and FQGTGA. With 6 bases removed from V and 1 base from J, the gap between germline ends came to 9 bases. The sample comes from a study of early T cells in non-severe SARS-CoV-2 infection. From the 5' RACE reads, TCRdb called clonotypes with MiXCR, one entry per CDR3 protein. This table has 35,000 to 40,000 distinct CDR3 sequences, approximately 4.6% appearing once. This chain links TRBV7-3 with TRBJ2-2; possibly TRBD1 for D (6 bases). Source material: whole blood. This TCR was sampled from an adult who was a healthcare worker with PCR-confirmed SARS-CoV-2 infection or an uninfected control (not recorded which). CDR3 coding DNA: TGTGCCAGCAGGGGGGCTCGGAACACCGGGGAGCTGTTTTTT. Amino acid sequence: CASRGARNTGELFF.